This TCR beta chain was identified during a study of identical twins. General observations from the study: The abundant beta clonotypes from cord blood had fewer insertions, and memory repertoires had none of this.

TCRdb re-derived calls from the 5' RACE reads in MiXCR, one entry per CDR3 protein. The data hold about 530,000 distinct CDR3 sequences, with around 22% observed a single time. Points on this clonotype: Its antigen is currently unknown.

Germline V gene sequence: CDR1 MDHEN, CDR2 SYDVKM. V was pared by 6 bases and J by 1 base, with 26 bases between. CDR3 length: 19 residues. This sample was shared with a second study, whose subject was yellow fever vaccine responses in identical twins.

The chain employs TRBV28 and TRBJ2-3, with D unclear. Sequencing used CD4+ T cells sorted from blood. This receptor was identified in a young woman in good health. The CDR3 is CASSGTEIPRAVRTDTQYF. The CDR3 DNA sequence: TGTGCCAGCAGCGGTACCGAGATACCGAGAGCTGTTCGCACAGATACGCAGTATTTT.